Given below is one T cell receptor beta chain in context. The CDR3 loop spans 14 amino acids. The V and J ends lost 2 bases and 0 bases respectively, with 4 bases between them. Germline-derived CDR1 and CDR2 are MNHEY and SVGAGI. This sample was taken from a study of immune evolution from preneoplasia to lung adenocarcinoma. Method: immunoSEQ multiplex PCR; TCRdb's copy keeps in-frame clones and lacks some. The sample has around 6,200 clones; roughly 77% are singletons. The rearrangement links TRBV6-5 to TRBJ2-2; D remains unclear. This sequence originates from a person aged 55-80 years with lung adenocarcinoma. Sequenced input: FFPE adjacent normal lung tissue. This chain's CDR3 is CASSYSPNTGELFF. The CDR3 bases are TGTGCCAGCAGTTACAGCCCGAACACCGGGGAGCTGTTTTTT.